The 5 T cell receptor beta chains given below trace back to one sample, sequenced in a study of blood T cells in healthy people across ages (dated by TCRdb to 2013 to 2016). The protocol used for the library was 5' RACE. TCRdb lists the instrument as Illumina HiSeq 2500. A second PCR of roughly 6 to 11 cycles was run with a J-beta primer mix and a sample-barcoded 5' primer. The public reads were quality trimmed at Q25 with fastp and then assembled into clones with MiXCR by TCRdb, keeping productive beta chains. A single entry per CDR3 protein holds the most common genes and DNA from its merged rows. The table for this sample lists 1,500,000 or so distinct CDR3 sequences; approximately 43% of them were counted only once. The ten largest clones take up roughly 3.7% of the sample. Sequenced: blood. These receptors all come from a woman aged 18-35 years in good health.

This chain uses TRBV5-1 with TRBJ1-1; D call uncertain. The V and J ends lost 4 bases and 4 bases respectively, with 14 bases between them. Germline-derived CDR1 and CDR2 are SGHRS and YFSETQ. The CDR3 has 14 residues. CDR3 sequence: CASSLTPGGTEAFF. CDR3 DNA: TGCGCCAGCAGCCTTACACCAGGAGGCACTGAAGCTTTCTTT.

DNA for the CDR3: TGCGCCAGCAGCTTGGATGCCCCAGGGGAGCAGTACTTC. This sequence encodes CASSLDAPGEQYF. V is TRBV5-1 and J is TRBJ2-4, with D tentatively TRBD1 (6 bases). Trimming took off 0 bases at V and 13 bases at J, with 14 bases between the two ends. CDR1 is SGHRS, CDR2 YFSETQ, per germline. This CDR3 comprises 13 residues.

This clonotype was seen a few times. The genes are TRBV2 and TRBJ1-2, with 12 bases identical to TRBD1. The CDR3 extends over 15 amino acids. The V segment lost 6 bases and the J segment 2 bases; nucleotides outside the gene matches: 4. The V gene's germline CDR1 is SNHLY and CDR2 FYNNEI. Here the CDR3 reads CASRAGQGANYGYTF. DNA for the CDR3: TGTGCCAGCAGGGCGGGACAGGGGGCAAACTATGGCTACACCTTC.

V and J are TRBV7-2 and TRBJ1-3; D unclear. Trimming shortened V by 1 base and J by 0 bases, and 7 bases separated the two germline ends. This CDR3 has 15 residues. The germline CDR1 and CDR2 sequences are SGHTA and FQGNSA. CDR3 bases: TGTGCCAGCAGCTTAGTGGCGAGCTCTGGAAACACCATATATTTT. Its protein product is CASSLVASSGNTIYF.

This rearrangement joins TRBV12-3 or TRBV12-4 to TRBJ2-7; possible D gene TRBD1, 6 bases. The ends were cut back, 6 bases at V and 2 bases at J, with 17 bases in the middle. This CDR3 region has 15 residues. CDR3 in amino acids: CASSRDTRRAYEQYF. The DNA for the CDR3 is TGTGCCAGCAGCCGGGACACCCGAAGAGCCTACGAGCAGTACTTC.